This TCR beta chain appears in the sequencing data of a study of cytomegalovirus exposure and HLA in healthy donors. The primer mix had 60 Vbeta and 13 Jbeta primers. Repertoires were generated with immunoSEQ multiplex PCR, while TCRdb's copy carries only in-frame clones and drops some. The sample has about 150,000 clones, 75% seen once. This CDR3 contains 14 residues. V lost 0 bases and J 7 bases, leaving 9 bases between the germline ends. Germline assignment: CDR1 SSHAT and CDR2 FNYEAQ (reference sequence). Study findings and constraints: V- and J-gene trimming in TCR beta was tied to a missense DCLRE1C variant by an analysis performed later.

Details on this clone: Its antigen remains unknown.

The rearrangement links TRBV7-7 to TRBJ2-2; D remains ambiguous. This receptor was identified in a man between 18 and 29 years old in good health and CMV-seronegative. Sequencing was done on a sample of PBMCs. In DNA, the CDR3 is TGTGCCAGCAGCTTAGCGCAGGATTACGGGGAGCTGTTTTTT. Residues: CASSLAQDYGELFF.